The 22 T cell receptor beta chains below were found in one sample sequenced in a study of T cell responses to AZD1222 COVID-19 vaccine. Here immunoSEQ multiplex PCR was the method, and the copy in TCRdb shows in-frame clones only, minus some. The table shows 130,000 to 150,000 clones, with roughly nine tenths occurring only once. The sample was peripheral blood, taken on day 0 of AZD1222 vaccination. All receptors derive from an adult in good health.

This rearrangement joins TRBV6-5 to TRBJ2-3, with D perhaps TRBD2 (6 bases). The germline V gene encodes CDR1 MNHEY and CDR2 SVGAGI. V was clipped by 2 bases and J by 1 base, with 10 bases between them. The length of the CDR3 is 15 residues. The CDR3 region is CASSYQGLRTDTQYF. CDR3 DNA: TGTGCCAGCAGTTACCAGGGACTTCGCACAGATACGCAGTATTTT.

There are a few counts of this clone. The genes are TRBV29-1 and TRBJ1-1; weak D call: TRBD1 (6 bases). CDR3 size: 13 residues. The ends were cut back, 3 bases at V and 4 bases at J, with 12 bases in the middle. From germline, CDR1 is SQVTM and CDR2 ANQGSEA. The CDR3 loop is CSVDKGVGTEAFF. DNA for the CDR3: TGCAGCGTTGATAAGGGGGTTGGCACTGAAGCTTTCTTT.

The chain is built from TRBV7-3 and TRBJ2-1, with D tentatively TRBD1 or TRBD2 (6 bases each). The CDR3 is 16 amino acids. V lost 5 bases and J 10 bases, leaving 24 bases between the germline ends. In germline, CDR1 is SGHTA, CDR2 FQGTGA. The CDR3 loop reads CASSPSGGSGTGEQFF. The CDR3 nucleotides are TGTGCCAGCAGCCCCTCCGGGGGCAGCGGAACTGGAGAGCAGTTCTTC.

The chain recombines TRBV5-4 with TRBJ1-4, with D tentatively TRBD1 (5 bases). This CDR3 has 15 residues. CDR1 is SGHNT and CDR2 is YYREEE in the germline V gene (reference sequence). Trimming removed 4 bases at V and 0 bases at J, with 10 bases between. CDR3 nucleotides: TGTGCCAGCAGCGGGGACGCGGCAACTAATGAAAAACTGTTTTTT. Amino acids: CASSGDAATNEKLFF.

The chain is built from TRBV5-1 and TRBJ2-3, with D maybe TRBD2 (5 bases). The CDR3 sequence is 15 residues long. Germline V lookup: CDR1 SGHRS, CDR2 YFSETQ. V lost 1 base and J lost 1, with 10 bases in between. CDR3 in DNA: TGCGCCAGCAGCTTGAGAGGGATAGGCACAGATACGCAGTATTTT. The encoded protein is CASSLRGIGTDTQYF.

The chain carries TRBV5-4 and TRBJ2-2, with TRBD1 as a possible D gene (6 bases). The V end was cut by 1 base, the J end by 5 bases, with 15 bases between. The CDR3 is made up of 16 amino acids. Germline V gives CDR1 SGHNT, CDR2 YYREEE (reference sequence). The CDR3 here is CASSLTQGLRTGELFF. CDR3 in DNA: TGTGCCAGCAGCTTGACGCAGGGGTTGCGGACCGGGGAGCTGTTTTTT.

The chain employs TRBV25-1 and TRBJ1-2, with D maybe TRBD1 (6 bases). The CDR3 length is 16 residues. Per the germline V gene, CDR1 is MGHDK and CDR2 is SYGVNS. Trimming removed 0 bases at V and 5 bases at J, with 16 bases between. As DNA, the CDR3 is TGTGCCAGCAGTGAATATGTGGGAAGGGGGAGTTATGGCTACACCTTC. Amino acids: CASSEYVGRGSYGYTF.

The rearrangement joins TRBV2 to TRBJ2-3, with D tentatively TRBD1 or TRBD2 (6 bases each). The germline gives CDR1 SNHLY, CDR2 FYNNEI. This CDR3 contains 15 residues. Between the trimmed V and J ends, which lost 2 bases and 1 base, there was a span of 10 bases. The chain's CDR3 is CASSEMGGRTDTQYF. The CDR3 region has the DNA TGTGCCAGCAGTGAAATGGGGGGCCGCACAGATACGCAGTATTTT. Based on the CDR3 plus reference TRBV2 and TRBJ2-3, the full variable domain is EPEVTQTPSHQVTQMGQEVILRCVPISNHLYFYWYRQILGQKVEFLVSFYNNEISEKSEIFDDQFSVERPDGSNFTLKIRSTKLEDSAMYFCASSEMGGRTDTQYFGPGTRLTVL.

The CDR3 nucleotides are TGTGCCAGCAGCCTAAATACGGGACCGCACTCTGGAAACACCATATATTTT. It encodes CASSLNTGPHSGNTIYF. The rearrangement uses TRBV13 and TRBJ1-3; a weak D match, TRBD1 (5 bases). The V end was cut by 5 bases, the J end by 0 bases, with 17 bases between. This CDR3 is built from 17 residues. Germline V CDR1 and CDR2: PRHDT, FYEKMQ (reference sequence).

V is TRBV27 and J is TRBJ1-5; D possibly corresponds to TRBD1 (5 bases). Trimming shortened V by 5 bases and J by 7 bases, and 24 bases separated the two germline ends. Germline V lookup: CDR1 MNHEY, CDR2 SMNVEV (reference sequence). This CDR3 contains 17 residues. The CDR3 region has the DNA TGTGCCAGCAGTCCACCACGAGCAGGCCTTGGGGACCAGCCCCAGCATTTT. Its translation: CASSPPRAGLGDQPQHF.

V usage is TRBV6-4 and J usage is TRBJ1-1; D gene ambiguous. Trimming removed 8 bases at V and 4 bases at J, with 11 bases between. Germline values: CDR1 MRHNA, CDR2 SNTAGT. The CDR3 loop spans 12 amino acids. CDR3 loop: CASPVMGTEAFF. The CDR3 DNA reads TGTGCCAGCCCCGTCATGGGCACTGAAGCTTTCTTT.

V gene TRBV15 combines with J gene TRBJ1-5; no reliable D call. Germline lookup yields CDR1 LNHNV and CDR2 YYDKDF (reference sequence). Between the trimmed V and J ends, which lost 1 base and 0 bases, there was a span of 4 bases. The CDR3 extends over 14 amino acids. The CDR3 reads CATSRGNSNQPQHF. The CDR3 coding sequence is TGTGCCACCAGCAGAGGGAATAGCAATCAGCCCCAGCATTTT.

The chain links TRBV6-5 to TRBJ1-6; D not resolved. The CDR3 covers 14 residues. Germline-derived CDR1 and CDR2 are MNHEY and SVGAGI. V was shortened by 6 bases and J by 0 bases, with 6 bases between the two germline ends. This CDR3 reads CASRKSSYNSPLHF. The CDR3 DNA follows: TGTGCCAGCAGGAAGAGCTCCTATAATTCACCCCTCCACTTT.

The chain employs TRBV7-9 and TRBJ2-3, with 9 nucleotides matching TRBD2. CDR1 and CDR2 (germline): SEHNR, FQNEAQ (reference sequence). Trimming at V came to 4 bases and at J to 6 bases, leaving 11 bases not matched to a gene. This CDR3 spans 16 amino acids. DNA for the CDR3: TGTGCCAGCAGCTATCTCGGGCTAGCGGGGATGGATACGCAGTATTTT. Translated, it gives CASSYLGLAGMDTQYF.

This clone has only a few counts. In the same sample, other DNA sequences code for this CDR3. The V and J genes are TRBV5-1 and TRBJ2-1; TRBD1 agrees at 9 bases. This CDR3 comprises 16 residues. J gave up 0 bases and V 3 bases, and 4 bases lay outside the gene matches. Germline CDR1 reads SGHRS; CDR2 reads YFSETQ. DNA of the CDR3: TGCGCCAGCAGCTCGACAGGGGGTAACTCCTACAATGAGCAGTTCTTC. This translates into CASSSTGGNSYNEQFF.

CDR3 nucleotides: TGTGCCAGCAGCGCGGTACAGGTCACCACTGAAGCTTTCTTT. It codes for CASSAVQVTTEAFF. The chain is built from TRBV9 and TRBJ1-1; D might be TRBD1 (5 bases). The ends were cut back, 3 bases at V and 4 bases at J, with 13 bases in the middle. The CDR3 length is 14 residues. CDR1 SGDLS and CDR2 YYNGEE come from the germline V gene.

The V and J genes are TRBV30 and TRBJ1-2; D unresolved. Germline lookup yields CDR1 GTSNPN and CDR2 SVGIG (reference sequence). The CDR3 spans 11 residues. V dropped 3 bases and J dropped 6 bases, with 8 bases sitting between them. CDR3 nucleotides: TGTGCCTGGAGCACGGGGAATGGCTACACCTTC. Its translation: CAWSTGNGYTF.

The chain carries TRBV18 and TRBJ1-1; D possibly corresponds to TRBD1 (5 bases). Germline V CDR1 and CDR2: KGHSH, LQKENI. The V gene lost 6 bases and the J gene lost 4 bases, with 15 bases spanning the gap. The CDR3 extends over 14 amino acids. The CDR3, as DNA: TGTGCCAGCTCGCCTTCCGAGGGGAGCACTGAAGCTTTCTTT. It codes for CASSPSEGSTEAFF.

The genes are TRBV11-3 and TRBJ2-1; 9 bases align to TRBD2. V lost 1 base to trimming and J lost 9 bases; unmatched junction nucleotides: 4. In germline, CDR1 is SGHNT, CDR2 YENEEA. The CDR3 extends over 14 amino acids. This chain's CDR3 is CASSLVGSGGEQFF. The CDR3 DNA reads as TGTGCCAGCAGCTTAGTGGGTAGCGGGGGTGAGCAGTTCTTC.

The V gene is TRBV4-2, the J gene TRBJ2-7; D call uncertain. The CDR3 is made up of 12 amino acids. Trimming left V 1 base short and J 3 bases short, with 4 bases between. Looked up from germline, CDR1 is LGHNA and CDR2 is YNFKEQ. As DNA, the CDR3 is TGTGCCAGCAGCCAAGGACGCTACGAGCAGTACTTC. This gives the protein CASSQGRYEQYF.

This chain uses TRBV6-5 with TRBJ2-5; 11 bases agree with TRBD1. V lost 6 bases and J lost 4; bases outside the gene matches: 7. The CDR3 is made up of 15 amino acids. CDR1 and CDR2 (germline): MNHEY, SVGAGI. The chain's CDR3 is CASRDRGRGRETQYF. The CDR3 DNA follows: TGTGCCAGCAGGGACAGGGGGCGGGGGCGAGAGACCCAGTACTTC.

The chain employs TRBV9 and TRBJ2-1; no firm D call. Germline loops: CDR1 SGDLS, CDR2 YYNGEE. This CDR3 region has 15 residues. V dropped 0 bases and J dropped 10 bases, with 17 bases sitting between them. CDR3 protein: CASSVGAAPLGEQFF. The CDR3 nucleotides read TGTGCCAGCAGCGTAGGGGCTGCTCCCCTTGGAGAGCAGTTCTTC.